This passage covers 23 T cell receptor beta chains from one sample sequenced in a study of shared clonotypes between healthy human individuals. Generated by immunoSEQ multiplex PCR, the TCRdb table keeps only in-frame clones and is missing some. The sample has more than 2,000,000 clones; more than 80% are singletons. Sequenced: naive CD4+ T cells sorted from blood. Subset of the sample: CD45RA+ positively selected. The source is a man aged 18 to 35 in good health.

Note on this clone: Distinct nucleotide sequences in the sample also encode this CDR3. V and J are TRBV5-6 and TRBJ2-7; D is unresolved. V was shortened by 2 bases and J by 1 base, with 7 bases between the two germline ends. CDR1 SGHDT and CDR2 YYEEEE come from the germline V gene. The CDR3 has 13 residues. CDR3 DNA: TGTGCCAGCAGCTTACAGAGGTCCTACGAGCAGTACTTC. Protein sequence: CASSLQRSYEQYF.

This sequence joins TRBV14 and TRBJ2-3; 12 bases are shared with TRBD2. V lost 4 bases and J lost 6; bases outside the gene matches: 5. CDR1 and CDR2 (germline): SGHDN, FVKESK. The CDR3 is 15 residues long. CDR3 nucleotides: TGTGCCAGCAGCCCACTAGCGGGAGGCTCGGATACGCAGTATTTT. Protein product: CASSPLAGGSDTQYF.

The CDR3 DNA follows: TGTGCCAGCAGCTTAGGGTTAGCGGGTTTAGAGACCCAGTACTTC. Amino acids: CASSLGLAGLETQYF. This chain connects TRBV11-3 to TRBJ2-5; TRBD2 matches at 7 bases. Per germline, CDR1 SGHNT and CDR2 YENEEA. With V trimmed by 1 base and J by 4 bases, 6 bases remained unmatched. The CDR3 spans 15 residues.

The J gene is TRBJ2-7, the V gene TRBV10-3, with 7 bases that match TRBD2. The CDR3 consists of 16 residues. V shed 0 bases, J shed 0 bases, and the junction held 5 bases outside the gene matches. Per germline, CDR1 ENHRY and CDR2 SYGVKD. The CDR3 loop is CAISESTRGSSYEQYF. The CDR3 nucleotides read TGTGCCATCAGTGAGTCGACTCGCGGGAGCTCCTACGAGCAGTACTTC.

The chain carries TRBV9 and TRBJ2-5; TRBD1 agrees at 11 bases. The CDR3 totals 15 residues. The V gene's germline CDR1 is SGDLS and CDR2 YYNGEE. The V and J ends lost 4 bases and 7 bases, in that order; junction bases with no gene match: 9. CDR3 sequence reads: CASSPWTGGLGTQYF. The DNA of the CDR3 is TGTGCCAGCAGCCCCTGGACAGGGGGCCTGGGGACCCAGTACTTC.

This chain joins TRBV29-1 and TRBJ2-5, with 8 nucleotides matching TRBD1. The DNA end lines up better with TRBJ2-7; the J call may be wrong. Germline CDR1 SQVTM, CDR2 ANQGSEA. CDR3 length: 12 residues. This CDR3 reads CSVNAGGHEQYF. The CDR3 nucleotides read TGCAGCGTTAACGCAGGGGGCCACGAGCAGTACTTC.

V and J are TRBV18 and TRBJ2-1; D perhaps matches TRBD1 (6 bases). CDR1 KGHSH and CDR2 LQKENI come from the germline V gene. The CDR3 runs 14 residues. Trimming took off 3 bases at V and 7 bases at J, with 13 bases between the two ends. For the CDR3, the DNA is TGTGCCAGCTCACCGATAGGGGGATTAAATGAGCAGTTCTTC. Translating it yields CASSPIGGLNEQFF. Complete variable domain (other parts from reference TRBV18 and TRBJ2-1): NAGVMQNPRHLVRRRGQEARLRCSPMKGHSHVYWYRQLPEEGLKFMVYLQKENIIDESGMPKERFSAEFPKEGPSILRIQQVVRGDSAAYFCASSPIGGLNEQFFGPGTRLTVL.

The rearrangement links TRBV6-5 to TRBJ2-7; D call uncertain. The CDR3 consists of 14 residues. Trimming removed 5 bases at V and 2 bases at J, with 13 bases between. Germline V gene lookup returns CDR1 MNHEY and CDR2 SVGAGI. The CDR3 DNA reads TGTGCCAGCAGTACCAGAGGCGGAGCCTACGAGCAGTACTTC. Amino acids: CASSTRGGAYEQYF.

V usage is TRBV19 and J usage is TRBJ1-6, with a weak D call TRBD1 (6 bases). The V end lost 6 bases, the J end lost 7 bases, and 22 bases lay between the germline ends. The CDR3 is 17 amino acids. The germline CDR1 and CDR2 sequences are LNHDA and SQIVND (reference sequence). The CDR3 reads CASSEFGGTIMNSPLHF. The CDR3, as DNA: TGTGCCAGTAGCGAATTCGGTGGGACAATTATGAATTCACCCCTCCACTTT.

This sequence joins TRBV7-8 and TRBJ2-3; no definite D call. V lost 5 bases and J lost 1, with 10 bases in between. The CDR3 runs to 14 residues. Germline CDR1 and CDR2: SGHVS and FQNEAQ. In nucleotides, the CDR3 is TGTGCCAGCAGCCCACGTGGGGGCACAGATACGCAGTATTTT. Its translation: CASSPRGGTDTQYF.

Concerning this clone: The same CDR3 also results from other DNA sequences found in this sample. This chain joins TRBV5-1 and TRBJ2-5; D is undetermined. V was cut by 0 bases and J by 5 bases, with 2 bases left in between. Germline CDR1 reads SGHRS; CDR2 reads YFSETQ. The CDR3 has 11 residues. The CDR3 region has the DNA TGCGCCAGCAGCTTGGCGGAGACCCAGTACTTC. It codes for CASSLAETQYF.

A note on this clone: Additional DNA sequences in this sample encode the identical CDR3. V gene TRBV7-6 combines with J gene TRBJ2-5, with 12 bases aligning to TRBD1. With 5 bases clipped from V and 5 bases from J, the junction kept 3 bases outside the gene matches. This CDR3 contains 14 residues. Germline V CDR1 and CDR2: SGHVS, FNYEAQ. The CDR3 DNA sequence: TGTGCCAGCAGCCCCGGGACAGGGGGCGAGACCCAGTACTTC. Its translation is CASSPGTGGETQYF.

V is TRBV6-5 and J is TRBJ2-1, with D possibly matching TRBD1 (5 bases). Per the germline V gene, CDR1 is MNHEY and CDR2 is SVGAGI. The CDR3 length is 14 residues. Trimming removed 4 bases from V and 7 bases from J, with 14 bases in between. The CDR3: CASSSPTESNEQFF. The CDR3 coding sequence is TGTGCCAGCAGTTCGCCGACAGAGTCGAATGAGCAGTTCTTC.

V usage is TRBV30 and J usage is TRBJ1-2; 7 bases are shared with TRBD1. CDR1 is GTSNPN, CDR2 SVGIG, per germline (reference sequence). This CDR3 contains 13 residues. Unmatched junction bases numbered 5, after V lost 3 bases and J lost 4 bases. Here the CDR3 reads CAWSPGQVYGYTF. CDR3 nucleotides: TGTGCCTGGAGCCCCGGACAGGTCTATGGCTACACCTTC. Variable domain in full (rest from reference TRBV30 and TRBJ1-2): SQTIHQWPATLVQPVGSPLSLECTVEGTSNPNLYWYRQAAGRGLQLLFYSVGIGQISSEVPQNLSASRPQDRQFILSSKKLLLSDSGFYLCAWSPGQVYGYTFGSGTRLTVV.

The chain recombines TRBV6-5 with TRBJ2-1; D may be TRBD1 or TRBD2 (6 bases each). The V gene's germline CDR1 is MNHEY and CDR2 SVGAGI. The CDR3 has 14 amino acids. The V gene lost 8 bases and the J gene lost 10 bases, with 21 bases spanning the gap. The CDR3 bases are TGTGCCAGCGGAGGGCTGACGGGGGCGCGGGAGCAGTTCTTC. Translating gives CASGGLTGAREQFF.

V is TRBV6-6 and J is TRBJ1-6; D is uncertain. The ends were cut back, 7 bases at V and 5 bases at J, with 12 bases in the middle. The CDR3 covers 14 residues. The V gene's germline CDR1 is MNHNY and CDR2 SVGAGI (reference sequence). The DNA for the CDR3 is TGTGCCAGCAAGAGGGCGGAAGATAATTCACCCCTCCACTTT. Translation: CASKRAEDNSPLHF.

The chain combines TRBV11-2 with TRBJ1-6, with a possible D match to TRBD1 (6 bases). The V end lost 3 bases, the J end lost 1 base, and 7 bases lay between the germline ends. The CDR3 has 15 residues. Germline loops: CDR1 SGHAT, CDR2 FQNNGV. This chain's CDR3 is CASSFTGSYNSPLHF. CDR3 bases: TGTGCCAGCAGCTTTACAGGGTCCTATAATTCACCCCTCCACTTT.

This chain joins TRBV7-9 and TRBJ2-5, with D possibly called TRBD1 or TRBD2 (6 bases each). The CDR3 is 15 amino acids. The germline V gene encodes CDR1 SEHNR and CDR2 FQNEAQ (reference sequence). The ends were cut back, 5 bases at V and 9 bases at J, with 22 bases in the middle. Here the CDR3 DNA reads TGTGCCAGCAGCCTTGGTGAGGGGGGATCACGGGCCCAGTACTTC. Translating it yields CASSLGEGGSRAQYF.

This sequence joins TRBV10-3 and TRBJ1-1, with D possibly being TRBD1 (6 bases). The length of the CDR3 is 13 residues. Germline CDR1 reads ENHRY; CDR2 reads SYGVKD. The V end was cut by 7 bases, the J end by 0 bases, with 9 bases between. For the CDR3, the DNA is TGTGCCATCATGGACAGAATGAACACTGAAGCTTTCTTT. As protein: CAIMDRMNTEAFF.

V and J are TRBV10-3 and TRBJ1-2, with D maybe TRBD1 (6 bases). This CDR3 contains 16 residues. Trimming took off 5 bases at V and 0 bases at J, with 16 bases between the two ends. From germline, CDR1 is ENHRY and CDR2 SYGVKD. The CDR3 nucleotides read TGTGCCATCAGTACCTGGGGACAACCAACTAACTATGGCTACACCTTC. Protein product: CAISTWGQPTNYGYTF.

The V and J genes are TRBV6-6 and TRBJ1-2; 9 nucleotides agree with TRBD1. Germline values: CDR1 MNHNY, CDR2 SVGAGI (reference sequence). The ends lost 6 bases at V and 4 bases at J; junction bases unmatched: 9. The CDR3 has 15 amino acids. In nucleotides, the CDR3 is TGTGCCAGCAGGACCACAGGGGGCACCACCTATGGCTACACCTTC. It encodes CASRTTGGTTYGYTF.

The CDR3 DNA follows: TGTGCCAGCAGTTACTCGCAGGGCACGAACACTGAAGCTTTCTTT. It is translated as CASSYSQGTNTEAFF. J is TRBJ1-1 and V is TRBV6-6, with a weak D call TRBD1 (5 bases). Trimming took off 0 bases at V and 1 base at J, with 9 bases between the two ends. This CDR3 has 15 amino acids. Germline V lookup: CDR1 MNHNY, CDR2 SVGAGI (reference sequence).

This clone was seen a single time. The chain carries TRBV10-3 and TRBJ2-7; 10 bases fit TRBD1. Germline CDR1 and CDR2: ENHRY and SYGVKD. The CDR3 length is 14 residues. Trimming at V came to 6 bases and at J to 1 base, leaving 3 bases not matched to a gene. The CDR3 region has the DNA TGTGCCATCAGGGGACAGGGGACGTCCTACGAGCAGTACTTC. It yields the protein CAIRGQGTSYEQYF.